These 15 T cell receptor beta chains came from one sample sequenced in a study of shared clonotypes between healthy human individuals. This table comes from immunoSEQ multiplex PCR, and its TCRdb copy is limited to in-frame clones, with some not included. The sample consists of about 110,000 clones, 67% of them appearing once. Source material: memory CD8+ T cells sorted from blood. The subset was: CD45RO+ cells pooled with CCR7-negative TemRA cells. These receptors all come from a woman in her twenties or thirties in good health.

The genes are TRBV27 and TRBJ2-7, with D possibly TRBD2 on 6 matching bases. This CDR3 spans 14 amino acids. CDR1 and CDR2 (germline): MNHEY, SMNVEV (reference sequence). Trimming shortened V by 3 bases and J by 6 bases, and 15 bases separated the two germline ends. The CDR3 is CASSFLATAGEQYF. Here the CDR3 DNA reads TGTGCCAGCAGTTTTCTGGCGACAGCGGGCGAGCAGTACTTC.

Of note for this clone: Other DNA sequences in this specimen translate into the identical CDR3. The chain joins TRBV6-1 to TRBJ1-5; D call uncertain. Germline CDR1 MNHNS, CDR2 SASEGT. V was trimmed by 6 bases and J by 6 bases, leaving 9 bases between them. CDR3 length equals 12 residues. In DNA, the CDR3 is TGTGCCAGCAGGACTTTAGGTCAGCCCCAGCATTTT. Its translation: CASRTLGQPQHF.

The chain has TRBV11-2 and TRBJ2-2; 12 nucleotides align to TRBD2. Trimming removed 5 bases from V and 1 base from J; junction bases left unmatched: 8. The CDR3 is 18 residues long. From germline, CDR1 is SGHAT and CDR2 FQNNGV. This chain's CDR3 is CASSPPSGRVVNTGELFF. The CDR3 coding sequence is TGTGCCAGCAGCCCCCCTAGCGGGAGGGTAGTGAACACCGGGGAGCTGTTTTTT.

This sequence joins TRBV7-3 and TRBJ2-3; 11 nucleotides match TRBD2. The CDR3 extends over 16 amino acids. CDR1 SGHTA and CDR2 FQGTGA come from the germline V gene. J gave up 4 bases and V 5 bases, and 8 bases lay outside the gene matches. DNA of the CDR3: TGTGCCAGCAGCGCCGAACTAGCGGGAGCTTCAGATACGCAGTATTTT. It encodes CASSAELAGASDTQYF.

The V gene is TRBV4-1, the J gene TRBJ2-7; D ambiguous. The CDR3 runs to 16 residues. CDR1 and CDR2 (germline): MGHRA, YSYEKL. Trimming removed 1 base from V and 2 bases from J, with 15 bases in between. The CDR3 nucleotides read TGCGCCAGCAGCCAAGGTAGGCCAGGATTCCCCTACGAGCAGTACTTC. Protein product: CASSQGRPGFPYEQYF.

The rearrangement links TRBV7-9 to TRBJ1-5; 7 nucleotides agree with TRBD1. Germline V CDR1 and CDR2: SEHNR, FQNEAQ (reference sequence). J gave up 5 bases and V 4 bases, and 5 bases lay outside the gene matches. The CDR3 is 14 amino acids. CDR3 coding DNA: TGTGCCAGCAGCTCGGGACAGAGCTATCAGCCCCAGCATTTT. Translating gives CASSSGQSYQPQHF. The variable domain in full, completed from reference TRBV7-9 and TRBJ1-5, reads DTGVSQNPRHKITKRGQNVTFRCDPISEHNRLYWYRQTLGQGPEFLTYFQNEAQLEKSRLLSDRFSAERPKGSFSTLEIQRTEQGDSAMYLCASSSGQSYQPQHFGDGTRLSIL.

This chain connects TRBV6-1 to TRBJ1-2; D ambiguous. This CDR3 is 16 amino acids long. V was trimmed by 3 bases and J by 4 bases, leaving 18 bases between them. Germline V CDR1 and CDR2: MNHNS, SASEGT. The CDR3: CASSEVPMRKTYGYTF. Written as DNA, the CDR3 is TGTGCCAGCAGTGAGGTGCCTATGCGAAAGACCTATGGCTACACCTTC.

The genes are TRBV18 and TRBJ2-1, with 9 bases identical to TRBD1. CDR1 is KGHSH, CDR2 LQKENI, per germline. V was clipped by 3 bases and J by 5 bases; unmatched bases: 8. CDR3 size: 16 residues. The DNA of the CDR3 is TGTGCCAGCTCACCGACGGGACAGGGCCTAAACAATGAGCAGTTCTTC. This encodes CASSPTGQGLNNEQFF.

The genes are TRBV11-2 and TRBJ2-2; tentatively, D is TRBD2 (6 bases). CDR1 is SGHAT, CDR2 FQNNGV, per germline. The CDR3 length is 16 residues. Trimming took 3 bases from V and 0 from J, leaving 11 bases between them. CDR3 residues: CASSFHAGPNTGELFF. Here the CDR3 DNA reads TGTGCCAGCAGCTTTCACGCGGGGCCGAACACCGGGGAGCTGTTTTTT.

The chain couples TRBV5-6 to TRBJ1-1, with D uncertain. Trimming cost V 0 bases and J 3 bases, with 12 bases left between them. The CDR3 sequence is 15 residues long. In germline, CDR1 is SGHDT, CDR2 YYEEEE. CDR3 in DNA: TGTGCCAGCAGCTTGGTTAATCAGGAGGACACTGAAGCTTTCTTT. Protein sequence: CASSLVNQEDTEAFF. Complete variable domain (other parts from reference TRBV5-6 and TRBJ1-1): DAGVTQSPTHLIKTRGQQVTLRCSPKSGHDTVSWYQQALGQGPQFIFQYYEEEERQRGNFPDRFSGHQFPNYSSELNVNALLLGDSALYLCASSLVNQEDTEAFFGQGTRLTVV.

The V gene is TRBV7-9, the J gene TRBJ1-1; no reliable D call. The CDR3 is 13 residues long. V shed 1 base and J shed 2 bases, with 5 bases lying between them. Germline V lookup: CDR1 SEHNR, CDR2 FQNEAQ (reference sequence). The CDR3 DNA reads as TGTGCCAGCAGCTTAGGATTCAACACTGAAGCTTTCTTT. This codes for CASSLGFNTEAFF. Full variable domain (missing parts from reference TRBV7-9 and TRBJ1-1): DTGVSQNPRHKITKRGQNVTFRCDPISEHNRLYWYRQTLGQGPEFLTYFQNEAQLEKSRLLSDRFSAERPKGSFSTLEIQRTEQGDSAMYLCASSLGFNTEAFFGQGTRLTVV.

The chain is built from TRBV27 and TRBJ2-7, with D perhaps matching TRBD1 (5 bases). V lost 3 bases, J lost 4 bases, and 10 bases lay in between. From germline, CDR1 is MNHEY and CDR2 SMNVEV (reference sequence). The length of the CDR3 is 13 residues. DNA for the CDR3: TGTGCCAGCAGTTTGACAGCATTTTACGAGCAGTACTTC. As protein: CASSLTAFYEQYF.

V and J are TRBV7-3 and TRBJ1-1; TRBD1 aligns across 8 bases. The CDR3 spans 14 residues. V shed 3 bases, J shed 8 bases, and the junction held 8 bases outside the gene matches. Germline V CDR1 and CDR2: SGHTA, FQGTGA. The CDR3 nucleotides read TGTGCCAGCAGCTTGACAGGGGAAGATGCCGAAGCTTTCTTT. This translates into CASSLTGEDAEAFF.

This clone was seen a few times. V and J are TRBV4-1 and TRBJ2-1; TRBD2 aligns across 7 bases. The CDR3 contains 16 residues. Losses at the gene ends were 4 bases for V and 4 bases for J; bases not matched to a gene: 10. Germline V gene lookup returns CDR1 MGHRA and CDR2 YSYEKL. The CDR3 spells CASSLKRSGAYNEQFF. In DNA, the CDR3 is TGCGCCAGCAGCCTAAAGAGAAGCGGGGCTTACAATGAGCAGTTCTTC.

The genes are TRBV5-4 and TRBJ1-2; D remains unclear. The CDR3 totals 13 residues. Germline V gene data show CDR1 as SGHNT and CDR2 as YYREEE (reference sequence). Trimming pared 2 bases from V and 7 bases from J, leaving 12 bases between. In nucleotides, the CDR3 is TGTGCCAGCAGCTTCCGGGGTGGTGGTGGCTACACCTTC. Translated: CASSFRGGGGYTF.